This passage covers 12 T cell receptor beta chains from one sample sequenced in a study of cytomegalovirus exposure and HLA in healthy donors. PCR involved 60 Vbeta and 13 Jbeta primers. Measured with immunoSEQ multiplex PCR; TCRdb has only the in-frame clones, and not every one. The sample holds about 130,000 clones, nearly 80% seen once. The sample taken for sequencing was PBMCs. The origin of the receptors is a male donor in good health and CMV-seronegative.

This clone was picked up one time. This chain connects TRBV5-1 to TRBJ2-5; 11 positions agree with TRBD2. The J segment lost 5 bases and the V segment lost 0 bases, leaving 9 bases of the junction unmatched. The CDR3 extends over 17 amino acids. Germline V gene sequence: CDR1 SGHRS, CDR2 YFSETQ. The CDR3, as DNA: TGCGCCAGCAGCTTGGCCCCGGGTAGCGGGGGGGCGGAGACCCAGTACTTC. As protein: CASSLAPGSGGAETQYF.

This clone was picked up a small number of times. The CDR3 loop is CASSVQGVSYNEQFF. CDR3 coding DNA: TGTGCCAGCAGCGTTCAGGGCGTCTCCTACAATGAGCAGTTCTTC. The genes are TRBV9 and TRBJ2-1; the D gene is possibly TRBD1 (5 bases). This CDR3 is 15 amino acids long. Germline V gives CDR1 SGDLS, CDR2 YYNGEE. Trimming stripped 2 bases from V and 0 bases from J, with 9 bases between.

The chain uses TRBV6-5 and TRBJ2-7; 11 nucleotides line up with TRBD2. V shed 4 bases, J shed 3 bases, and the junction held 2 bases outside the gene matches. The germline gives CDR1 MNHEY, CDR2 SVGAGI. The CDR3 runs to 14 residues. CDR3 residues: CASSSLAGDYEQYF. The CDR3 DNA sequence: TGTGCCAGCAGTTCACTAGCGGGGGACTACGAGCAGTACTTC.

Here the CDR3 DNA reads TGCGCCAGCAGCCAAGGTAACGGGGCGGGAAGCGAGCAGTACTTC. Translation gives CASSQGNGAGSEQYF. The V call is TRBV4-1, the J call TRBJ2-7, with D perhaps TRBD2 (6 bases). This CDR3 spans 15 amino acids. Germline V gives CDR1 MGHRA, CDR2 YSYEKL. Trimming removed 1 base at V and 6 bases at J, with 16 bases between.

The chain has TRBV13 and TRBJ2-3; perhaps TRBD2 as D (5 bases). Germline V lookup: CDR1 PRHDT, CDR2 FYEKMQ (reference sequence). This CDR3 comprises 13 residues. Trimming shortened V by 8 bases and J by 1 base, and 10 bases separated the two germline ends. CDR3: CASGGRRTDTQYF. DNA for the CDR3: TGTGCCAGCGGCGGGCGGCGCACAGATACGCAGTATTTT.

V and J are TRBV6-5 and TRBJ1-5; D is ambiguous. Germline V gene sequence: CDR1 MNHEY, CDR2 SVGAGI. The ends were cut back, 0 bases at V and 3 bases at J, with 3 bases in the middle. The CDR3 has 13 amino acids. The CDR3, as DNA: TGTGCCAGCAGTTACTCCTCCAATCAGCCCCAGCATTTT. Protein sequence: CASSYSSNQPQHF.

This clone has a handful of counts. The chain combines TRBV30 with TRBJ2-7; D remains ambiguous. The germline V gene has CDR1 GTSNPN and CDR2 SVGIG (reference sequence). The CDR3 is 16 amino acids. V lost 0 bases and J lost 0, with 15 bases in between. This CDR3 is CAWSVYGFRSSYEQYF. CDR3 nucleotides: TGTGCCTGGAGTGTATACGGGTTTCGCAGCTCCTACGAGCAGTACTTC.

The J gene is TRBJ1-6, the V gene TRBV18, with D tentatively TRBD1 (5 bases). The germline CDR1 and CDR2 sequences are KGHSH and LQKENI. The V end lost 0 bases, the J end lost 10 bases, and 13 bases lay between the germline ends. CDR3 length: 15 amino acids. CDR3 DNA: TGTGCCAGCTCACCACCGCCAGGGAAAGACTCACCCCTCCACTTT. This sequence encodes CASSPPPGKDSPLHF. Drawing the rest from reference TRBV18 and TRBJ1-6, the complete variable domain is NAGVMQNPRHLVRRRGQEARLRCSPMKGHSHVYWYRQLPEEGLKFMVYLQKENIIDESGMPKERFSAEFPKEGPSILRIQQVVRGDSAAYFCASSPPPGKDSPLHFGNGTRLTVT.

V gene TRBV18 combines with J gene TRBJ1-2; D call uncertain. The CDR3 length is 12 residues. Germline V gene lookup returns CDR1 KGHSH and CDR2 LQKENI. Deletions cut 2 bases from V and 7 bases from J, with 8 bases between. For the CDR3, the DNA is TGTGCCAGCTCACCAAGGGAGGGTGGCTACACCTTC. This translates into CASSPREGGYTF.

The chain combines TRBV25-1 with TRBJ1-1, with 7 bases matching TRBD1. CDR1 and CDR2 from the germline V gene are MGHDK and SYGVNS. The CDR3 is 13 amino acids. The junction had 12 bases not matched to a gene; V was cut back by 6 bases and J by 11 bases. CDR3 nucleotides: TGTGCCAGCAGCTTGGGGGCAGGGGGGCCGGCTTTCTTT. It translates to CASSLGAGGPAFF.

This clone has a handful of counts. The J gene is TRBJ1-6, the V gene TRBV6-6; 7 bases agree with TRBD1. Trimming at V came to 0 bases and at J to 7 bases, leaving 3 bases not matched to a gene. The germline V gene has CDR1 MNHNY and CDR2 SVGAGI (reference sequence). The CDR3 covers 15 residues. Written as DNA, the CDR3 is TGTGCCAGCAGTTACTCCCAAGGGGGCAATTCACCCCTCCACTTT. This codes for CASSYSQGGNSPLHF.

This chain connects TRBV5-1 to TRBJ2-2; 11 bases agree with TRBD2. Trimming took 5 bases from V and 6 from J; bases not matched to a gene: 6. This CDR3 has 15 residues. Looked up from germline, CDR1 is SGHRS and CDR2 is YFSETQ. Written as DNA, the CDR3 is TGCGCCAGCAGTCCGCTAGCGGGGGGTCCCGGGGAGCTGTTTTTT. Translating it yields CASSPLAGGPGELFF.